The TCR beta chain described here comes from a study of blood T cell repertoires in COVID-19. TCRdb keeps only in-frame clones here, not all; method: immunoSEQ multiplex PCR. In the table there are 50,000 to 65,000 clones, around four fifths of which are singletons. The germline V and J ends were trimmed by 5 bases and 2 bases, with 14 bases remaining between them. The CDR3 totals 14 residues. Germline V lookup: CDR1 SGHRS, CDR2 YFSETQ. This receptor was taken from a human donor in a cohort sampled during active COVID-19. The gene calls are TRBV5-1 and TRBJ2-7; TRBD2 might be the D (5 bases). Sample: peripheral blood. The CDR3 sequence is CASRSSTEAYEQYF. The CDR3 nucleotides read TGCGCCAGCAGAAGCTCAACGGAGGCCTACGAGCAGTACTTC.